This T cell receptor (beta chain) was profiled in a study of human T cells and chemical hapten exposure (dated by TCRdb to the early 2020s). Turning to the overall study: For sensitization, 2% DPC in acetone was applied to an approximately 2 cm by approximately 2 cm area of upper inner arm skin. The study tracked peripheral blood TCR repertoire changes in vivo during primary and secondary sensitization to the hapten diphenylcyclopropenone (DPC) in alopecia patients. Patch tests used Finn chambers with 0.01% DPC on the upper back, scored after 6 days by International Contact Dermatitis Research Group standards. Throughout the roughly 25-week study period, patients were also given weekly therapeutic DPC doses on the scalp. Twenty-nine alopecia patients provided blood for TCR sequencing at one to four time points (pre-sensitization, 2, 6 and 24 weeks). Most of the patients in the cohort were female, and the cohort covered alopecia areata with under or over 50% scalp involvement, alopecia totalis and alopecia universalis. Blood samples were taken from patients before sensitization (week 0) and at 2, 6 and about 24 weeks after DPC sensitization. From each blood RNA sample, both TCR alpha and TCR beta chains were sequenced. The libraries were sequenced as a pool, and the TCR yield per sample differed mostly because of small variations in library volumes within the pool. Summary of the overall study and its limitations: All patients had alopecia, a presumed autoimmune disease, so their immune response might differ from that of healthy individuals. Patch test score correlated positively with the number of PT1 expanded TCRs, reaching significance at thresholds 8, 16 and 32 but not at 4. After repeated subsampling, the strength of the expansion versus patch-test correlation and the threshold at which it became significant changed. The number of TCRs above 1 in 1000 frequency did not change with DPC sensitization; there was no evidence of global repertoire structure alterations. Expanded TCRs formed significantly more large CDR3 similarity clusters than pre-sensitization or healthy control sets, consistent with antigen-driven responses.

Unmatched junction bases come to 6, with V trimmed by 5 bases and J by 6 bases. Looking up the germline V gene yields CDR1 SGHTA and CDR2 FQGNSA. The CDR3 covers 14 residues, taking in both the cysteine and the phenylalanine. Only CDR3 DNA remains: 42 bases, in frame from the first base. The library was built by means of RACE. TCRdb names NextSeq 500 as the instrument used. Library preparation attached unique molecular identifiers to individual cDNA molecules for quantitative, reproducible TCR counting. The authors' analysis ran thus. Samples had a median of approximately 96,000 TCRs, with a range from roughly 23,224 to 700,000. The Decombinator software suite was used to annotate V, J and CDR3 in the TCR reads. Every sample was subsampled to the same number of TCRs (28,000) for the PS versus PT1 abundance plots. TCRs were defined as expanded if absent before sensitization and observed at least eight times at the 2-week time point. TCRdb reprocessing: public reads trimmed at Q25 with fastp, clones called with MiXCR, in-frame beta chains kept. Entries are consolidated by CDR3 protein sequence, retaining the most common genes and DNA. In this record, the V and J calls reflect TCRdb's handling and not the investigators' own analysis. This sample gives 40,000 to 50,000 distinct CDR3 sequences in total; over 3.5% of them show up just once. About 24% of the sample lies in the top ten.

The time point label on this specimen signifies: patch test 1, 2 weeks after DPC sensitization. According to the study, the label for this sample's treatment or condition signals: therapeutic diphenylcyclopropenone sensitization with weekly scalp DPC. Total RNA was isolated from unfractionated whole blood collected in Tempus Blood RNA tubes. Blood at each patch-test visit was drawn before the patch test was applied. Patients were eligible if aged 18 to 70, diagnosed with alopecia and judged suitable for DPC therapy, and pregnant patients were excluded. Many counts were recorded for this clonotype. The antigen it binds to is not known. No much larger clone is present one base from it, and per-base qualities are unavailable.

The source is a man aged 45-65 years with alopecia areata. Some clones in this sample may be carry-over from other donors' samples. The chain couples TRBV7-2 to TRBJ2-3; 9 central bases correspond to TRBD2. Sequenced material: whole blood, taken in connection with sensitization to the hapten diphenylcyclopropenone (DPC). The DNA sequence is TGTGCCAGCAGCAATAGCGGGAGCGGGGATACGCAGTATTTT. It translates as CASSNSGSGDTQYF.